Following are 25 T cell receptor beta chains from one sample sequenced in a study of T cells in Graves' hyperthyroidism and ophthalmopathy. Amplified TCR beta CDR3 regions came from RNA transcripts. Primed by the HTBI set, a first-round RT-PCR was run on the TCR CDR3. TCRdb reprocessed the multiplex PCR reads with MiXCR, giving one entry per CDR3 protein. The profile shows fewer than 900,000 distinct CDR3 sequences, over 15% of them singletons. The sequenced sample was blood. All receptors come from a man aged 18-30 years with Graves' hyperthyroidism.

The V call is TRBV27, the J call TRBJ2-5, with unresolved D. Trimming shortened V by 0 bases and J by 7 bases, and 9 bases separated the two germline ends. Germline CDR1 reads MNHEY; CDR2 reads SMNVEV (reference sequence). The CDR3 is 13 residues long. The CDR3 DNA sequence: TGTGCCAGCAGTTTATCCCAGAAAGGGACCCAGTACTTC. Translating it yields CASSLSQKGTQYF.

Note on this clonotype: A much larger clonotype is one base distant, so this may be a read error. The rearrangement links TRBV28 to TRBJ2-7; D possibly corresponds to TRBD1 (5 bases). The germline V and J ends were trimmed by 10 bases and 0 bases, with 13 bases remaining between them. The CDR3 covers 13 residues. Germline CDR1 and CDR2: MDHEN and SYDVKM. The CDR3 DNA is TGTGCCACCTGGAACAGGAACTCCTACGAGCAGTACTTC. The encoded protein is CATWNRNSYEQYF.

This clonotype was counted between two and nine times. The CDR3 protein is CSVDDPRETQYF. CDR3 bases: TGCAGCGTTGATGACCCGAGGGAGACCCAGTACTTC. The chain carries TRBV29-1 and TRBJ2-5; no clear D gene. Germline CDR1 and CDR2: SQVTM and ANQGSEA. V was shortened by 3 bases and J by 5 bases, with 10 bases between the two germline ends. CDR3 length: 12 residues.

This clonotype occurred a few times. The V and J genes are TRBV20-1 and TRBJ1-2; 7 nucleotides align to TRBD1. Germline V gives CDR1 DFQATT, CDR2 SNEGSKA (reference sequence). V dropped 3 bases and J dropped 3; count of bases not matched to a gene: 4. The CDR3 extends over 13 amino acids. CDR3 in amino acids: CSARRGLDYGYTF. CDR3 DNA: TGCAGTGCTAGGAGGGGGCTCGACTATGGCTACACCTTC.

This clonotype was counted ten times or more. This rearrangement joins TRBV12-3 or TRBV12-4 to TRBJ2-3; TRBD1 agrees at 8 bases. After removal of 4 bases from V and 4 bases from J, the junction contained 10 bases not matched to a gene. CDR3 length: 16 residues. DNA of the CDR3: TGTGCCAGCAGTTCCCCTGGCGCAGGGGGCGCAGATACGCAGTATTTT. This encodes CASSSPGAGGADTQYF.

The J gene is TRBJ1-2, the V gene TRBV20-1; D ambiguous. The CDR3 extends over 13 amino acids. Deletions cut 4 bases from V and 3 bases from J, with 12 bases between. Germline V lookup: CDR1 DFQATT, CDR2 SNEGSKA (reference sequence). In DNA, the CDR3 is TGCAGTGCTACTCCGCCAGCGGACTATGGCTACACCTTC. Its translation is CSATPPADYGYTF.

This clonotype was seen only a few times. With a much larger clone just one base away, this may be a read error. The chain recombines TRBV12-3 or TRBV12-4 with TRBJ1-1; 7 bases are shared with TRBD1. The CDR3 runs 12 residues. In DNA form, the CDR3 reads TGTGCCAGCGGTTTATATAGGGGGCAAGCTTTCTTT. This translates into CASGLYRGQAFF.

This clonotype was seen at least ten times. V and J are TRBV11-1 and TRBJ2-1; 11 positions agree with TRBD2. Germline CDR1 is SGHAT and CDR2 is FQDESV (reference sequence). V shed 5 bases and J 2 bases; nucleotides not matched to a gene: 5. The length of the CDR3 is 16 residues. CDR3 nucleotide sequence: TGTGCCAGCAGCCTACTAGCGGGAGACCCCTACAATGAGCAGTTCTTC. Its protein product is CASSLLAGDPYNEQFF.

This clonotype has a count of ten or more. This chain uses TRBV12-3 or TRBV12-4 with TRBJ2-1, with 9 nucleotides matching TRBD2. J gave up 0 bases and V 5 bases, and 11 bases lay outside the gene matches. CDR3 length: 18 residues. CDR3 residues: CASSPWASGVSSYNEQFF. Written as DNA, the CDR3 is TGTGCCAGCAGTCCCTGGGCTAGCGGGGTCAGCTCCTACAATGAGCAGTTCTTC.

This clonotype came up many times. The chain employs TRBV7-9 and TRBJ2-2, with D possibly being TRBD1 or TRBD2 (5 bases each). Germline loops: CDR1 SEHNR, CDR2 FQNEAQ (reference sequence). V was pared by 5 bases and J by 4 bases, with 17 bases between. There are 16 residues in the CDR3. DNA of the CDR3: TGTGCCAGCAGCCTAAAATCGGGACCCGCCACCGGGGAGCTGTTTTTT. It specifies CASSLKSGPATGELFF.

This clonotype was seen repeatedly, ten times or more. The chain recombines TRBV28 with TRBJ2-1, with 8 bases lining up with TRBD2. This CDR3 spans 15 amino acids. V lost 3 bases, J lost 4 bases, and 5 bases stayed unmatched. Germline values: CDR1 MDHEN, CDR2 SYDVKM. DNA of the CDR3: TGTGCCAGCAGTTTGGGGACTAGGACATACAATGAGCAGTTCTTC. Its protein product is CASSLGTRTYNEQFF.

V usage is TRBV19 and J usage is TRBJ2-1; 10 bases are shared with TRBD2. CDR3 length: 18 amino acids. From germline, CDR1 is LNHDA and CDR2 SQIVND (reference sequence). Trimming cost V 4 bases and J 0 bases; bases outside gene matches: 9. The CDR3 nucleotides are TGTGCCAGTAGTAAGATAGCGGGAGGCCCCAGCTCCTACAATGAGCAGTTCTTC. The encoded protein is CASSKIAGGPSSYNEQFF.

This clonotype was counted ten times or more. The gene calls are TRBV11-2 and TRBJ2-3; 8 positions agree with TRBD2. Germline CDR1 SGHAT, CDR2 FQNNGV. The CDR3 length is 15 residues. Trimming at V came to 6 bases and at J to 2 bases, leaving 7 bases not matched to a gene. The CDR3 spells CASSSLAEFTDTQYF. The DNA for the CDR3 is TGTGCCAGCAGTTCACTAGCGGAATTCACAGATACGCAGTATTTT.

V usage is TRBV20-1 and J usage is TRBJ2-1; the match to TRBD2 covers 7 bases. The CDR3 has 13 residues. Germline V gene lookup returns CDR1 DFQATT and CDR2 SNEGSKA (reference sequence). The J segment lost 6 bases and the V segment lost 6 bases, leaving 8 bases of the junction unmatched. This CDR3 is CSAQTSYGNEQFF. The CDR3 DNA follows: TGCAGTGCCCAGACTAGCTACGGCAATGAGCAGTTCTTC.

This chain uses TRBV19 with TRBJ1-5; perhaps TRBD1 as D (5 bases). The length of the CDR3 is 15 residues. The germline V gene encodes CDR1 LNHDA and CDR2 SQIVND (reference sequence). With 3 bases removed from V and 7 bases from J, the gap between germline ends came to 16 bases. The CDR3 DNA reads TGTGCCAGTAGTATCGATCCAGGGTTCTTACAGCCCCAGCATTTT. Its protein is CASSIDPGFLQPQHF.

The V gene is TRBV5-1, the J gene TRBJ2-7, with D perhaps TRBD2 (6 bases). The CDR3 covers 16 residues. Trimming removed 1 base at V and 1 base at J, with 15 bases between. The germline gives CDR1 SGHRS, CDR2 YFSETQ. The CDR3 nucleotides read TGCGCCAGCAGCTTGAGGAGTAGCGGCGAGTCCTACGAGCAGTACTTC. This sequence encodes CASSLRSSGESYEQYF.

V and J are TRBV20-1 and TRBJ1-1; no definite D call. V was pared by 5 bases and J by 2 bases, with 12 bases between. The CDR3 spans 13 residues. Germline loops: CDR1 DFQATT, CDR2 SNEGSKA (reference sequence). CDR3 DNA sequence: TGCAGTGCTCTAGGGCACATTAACACTGAAGCTTTCTTT. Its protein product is CSALGHINTEAFF.

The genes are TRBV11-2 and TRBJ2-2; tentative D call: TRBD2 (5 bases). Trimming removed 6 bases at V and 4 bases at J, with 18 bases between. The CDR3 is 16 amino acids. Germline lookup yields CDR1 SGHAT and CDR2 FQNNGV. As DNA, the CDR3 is TGTGCCAGCAGTTTTGTTCCCCGGGGTGGCACCGGGGAGCTGTTTTTT. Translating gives CASSFVPRGGTGELFF.

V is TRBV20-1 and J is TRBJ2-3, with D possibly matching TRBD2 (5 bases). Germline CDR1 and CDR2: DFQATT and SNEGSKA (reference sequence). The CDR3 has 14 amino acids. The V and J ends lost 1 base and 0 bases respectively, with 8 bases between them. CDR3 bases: TGCAGTGCTAGAGTGCGGACTAGCACAGATACGCAGTATTTT. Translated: CSARVRTSTDTQYF.

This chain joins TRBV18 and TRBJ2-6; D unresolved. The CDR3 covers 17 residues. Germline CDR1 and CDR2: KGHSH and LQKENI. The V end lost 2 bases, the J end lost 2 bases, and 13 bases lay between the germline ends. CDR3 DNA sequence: TGTGCCAGCTCACCAACTCTGCAATCCCCTGGGGCCAACGTCCTGACTTTC. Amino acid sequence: CASSPTLQSPGANVLTF.

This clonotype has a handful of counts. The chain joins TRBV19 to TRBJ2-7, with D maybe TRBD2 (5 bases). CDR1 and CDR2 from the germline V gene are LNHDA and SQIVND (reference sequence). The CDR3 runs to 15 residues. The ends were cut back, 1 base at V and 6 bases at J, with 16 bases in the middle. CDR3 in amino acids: CASSIGRGESGEQYF. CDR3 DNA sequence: TGTGCCAGTAGTATAGGGCGAGGCGAGAGCGGCGAGCAGTACTTC.

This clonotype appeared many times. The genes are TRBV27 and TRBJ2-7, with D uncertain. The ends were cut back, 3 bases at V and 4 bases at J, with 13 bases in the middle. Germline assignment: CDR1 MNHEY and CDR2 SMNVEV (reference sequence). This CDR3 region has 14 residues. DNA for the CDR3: TGTGCCAGCAGTTTGGGCAGCATGATGTACGAGCAGTACTTC. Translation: CASSLGSMMYEQYF.

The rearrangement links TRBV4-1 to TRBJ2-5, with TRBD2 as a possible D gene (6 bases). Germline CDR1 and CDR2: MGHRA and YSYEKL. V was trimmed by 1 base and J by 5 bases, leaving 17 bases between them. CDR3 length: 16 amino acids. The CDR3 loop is CASSQGERAYWETQYF. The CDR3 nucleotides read TGCGCCAGCAGCCAAGGGGAGCGGGCCTATTGGGAGACCCAGTACTTC.

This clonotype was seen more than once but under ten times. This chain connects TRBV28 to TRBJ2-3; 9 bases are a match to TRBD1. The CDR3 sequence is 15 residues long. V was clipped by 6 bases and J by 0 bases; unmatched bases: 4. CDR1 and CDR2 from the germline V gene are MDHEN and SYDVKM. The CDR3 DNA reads TGTGCCAGCAGCCTCGACAGGGGGAGCACAGATACGCAGTATTTT. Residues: CASSLDRGSTDTQYF.

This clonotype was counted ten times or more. The CDR3 is CASRSRVNQPQHF. The CDR3 region has the DNA TGTGCCAGCAGGTCACGGGTGAATCAGCCCCAGCATTTT. This chain links TRBV28 with TRBJ1-5; D is ambiguous. The CDR3 spans 13 residues. CDR1 and CDR2 (germline): MDHEN, SYDVKM. The V gene lost 6 bases and the J gene lost 4 bases, with 10 bases spanning the gap.